This T cell receptor (beta chain) was sequenced in a study of CD8 T cells in Susac syndrome. Findings and caveats of the study: The study conceded that relatively few individuals underwent its TCR sequencing and HLA analysis.

On this clonotype itself: Antigen: not known.

TCR beta from blood CD8+ and CD4+ T cells was sequenced. Healthy donors served as age- and sex-matched controls. A quantity of about 0.45 to 1 ug RNA underwent reverse transcription using random hexamers. MiXCR, run by TCRdb on the immunoSEQ multiplex PCR reads, gives a single entry per CDR3 protein. The sample shows fewer than 80,000 distinct CDR3 sequences, roughly 94% of them seen only once. The origin of this receptor is a human donor in good health. The sample taken for sequencing was CD8+ T cells from PBMCs.

CDR3 region: CAVRDPFGTQYF. The CDR3 nucleotides read TGTGCCGTTCGGGACCCTTTTGGGACCCAGTACTTC. V gene TRBV24-1 combines with J gene TRBJ2-5; D may match TRBD1 or TRBD2 (5 bases each). The germline V gene encodes CDR1 KGHDR and CDR2 SFDVKD. This CDR3 contains 12 residues. The V and J ends lost 12 bases and 7 bases respectively, with 17 bases between them.